This T cell receptor beta chain was identified in a study of T cells in tumors after PD-1 blockade. Study overall: During anti-PD-1 treatment, some patients continued daily vismodegib 150 mg. On average, peripheral blood gave roughly 110,000 TCR templates and about 34,000 unique clonotypes.

Germline V gene sequence: CDR1 ENHRY, CDR2 SYGVKD. V trimming: 7 bases; J trimming: 0 bases; junction bases outside the gene matches: 5. CDR3 length: 14 amino acids. Template: tumor biopsy or peripheral blood genomic DNA, about 616-6,004 ng per sample. This clone appeared a single time. Its antigen remains unidentified. Profiled with immunoSEQ multiplex PCR; TCRdb holds only in-frame clones, not every one. The data contain about 47,000 clones, about four fifths of them singletons. Study results and limitations: Some novel exhausted tumor clones appeared in pre-treatment blood, suggesting peripheral recruitment.

The rearrangement joins TRBV10-3 to TRBJ2-7, with 8 bases fitting TRBD2. This sequence originates from a human donor with basal cell carcinoma. The specimen comprised PBMCs, sampled before anti-PD-1 treatment. The CDR3 DNA follows: TGTGCCATCATTAAGCGGGGGAGCTCCTACGAGCAGTACTTC. This encodes CAIIKRGSSYEQYF.